The rows below give T cell receptor beta chains drawn from one sample of a study of tumor-infiltrating lymphocytes in primary liver carcinoma. Via MiXCR, TCRdb re-called the multiplex PCR reads, giving one row per CDR3 protein. Among about 64,000 distinct CDR3 sequences, over 60% were seen once, and the ten largest hold around two fifths. Material: liver tumor tissue from sampling region 4. Source of these receptors: a man in his forties with primary liver carcinoma and hepatitis B virus infection. Each CDR3 is given with its conserved first and last residue. D genes are given only for firm matches. For some rows the clone size is stated as once, few or many, or as a class when expanded; others skip it.

clone_size d_call j_call v_call cdr3_aa cdr3_nt
once TRBD2 TRBJ2-1 TRBV11-2 CASSRRLAGGPGDVQFF TGTGCCAGCAGCAGGAGACTAGCGGGAGGGCCAGGGGATGTGCAGTTCTTC
many . TRBJ2-5 TRBV11-1 CASSLVLGETQYF TGTGCCAGCAGCTTAGTGCTTGGAGAGACCCAGTACTTC
many TRBD1 TRBJ1-1 TRBV4-2 CASSQDGQGMNTEAFF TGTGCCAGCAGCCAAGACGGACAGGGGATGAACACTGAAGCTTTCTTT
few . TRBJ2-1 TRBV4-2 CASSQGSGPYNEQFF TGTGCCAGCAGCCAGGGCAGCGGCCCCTACAATGAGCAGTTCTTC
. . TRBJ2-3 TRBV29-1 CSVEAGAGITDTQYF TGCAGCGTTGAGGCCGGGGCCGGCATCACAGATACGCAGTACTTT
many TRBD2 TRBJ2-1 TRBV5-4 CASSRTSGTRNEQFF TGTGCCAGCAGCCGGACTAGCGGGACCAGAAATGAGCAGTTCTTC
. . TRBJ1-3 TRBV4-1 CASSQSNELYGNTIYF TGCGCCAGCAGCCAGAGTAACGAATTGTATGGTAACACCATATATTTT
few TRBD2 TRBJ2-3 TRBV11-2 CASNSPGLAGVDTHYF TGTGCCAGCAACTCCCCGGGACTAGCGGGAGTGGATACGCACTATTTT
. TRBD2 TRBJ2-3 TRBV6-6 CARSLQWGGSDTQYF TGTGCCAGAAGTTTACAGTGGGGAGGGTCAGATACGCAGTATTTT
. . TRBJ1-1 TRBV11-2 CASSRGRAGVFAAAFF TGTGCCAGCAGCCGAGGCAGGGCAGGGGTCTTCGCTGCAGCTTTCTTT
. . TRBJ2-5 TRBV11-2 CASSQNPGGGKETRYF TGTGCCAGCAGTCAAAATCCTGGTGGGGGGAAAGAGACCCGGTACTTC
. TRBD2 TRBJ2-7 TRBV29-1 CSVTTSGTETEQYF TGCAGCGTTACTACTAGCGGGACCGAAACCGAGCAGTACTTC
. . TRBJ2-7 TRBV14 CASSVATFSYGQYF TGTGCCAGCAGTGTAGCGACTTTCTCCTACGGGCAGTACTTC
. . TRBJ1-1 TRBV7-9 CDSSLGTAKTEAFF TGTGACAGCAGCTTAGGGACGGCGAAGACCGAAGCCTTCTTT
. . TRBJ2-2 TRBV11-2 CARSLALGGANTGELIF TGTGCCCGCAGTTTAGCATTAGGAGGGGCGAACACTGGTGAGCTGATTTTT
. . TRBJ2-5 TRBV5-1 CTSSPLGQRGQETQYF TGCACCAGCAGTCCGCTAGGACAGCGAGGGCAAGAGACCCAGTACTTC